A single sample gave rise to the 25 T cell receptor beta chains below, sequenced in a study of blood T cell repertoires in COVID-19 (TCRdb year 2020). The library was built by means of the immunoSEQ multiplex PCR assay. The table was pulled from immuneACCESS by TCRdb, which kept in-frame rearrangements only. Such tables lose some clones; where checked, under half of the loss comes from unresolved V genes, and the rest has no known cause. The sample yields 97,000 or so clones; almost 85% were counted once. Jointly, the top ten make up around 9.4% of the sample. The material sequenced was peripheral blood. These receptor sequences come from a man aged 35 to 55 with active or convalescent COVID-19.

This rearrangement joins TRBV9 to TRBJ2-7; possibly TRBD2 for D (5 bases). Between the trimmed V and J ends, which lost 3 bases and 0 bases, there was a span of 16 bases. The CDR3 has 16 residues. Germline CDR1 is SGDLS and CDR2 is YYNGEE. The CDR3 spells CASSATLSGISYEQYF. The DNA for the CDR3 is TGTGCCAGCAGCGCGACCTTGTCGGGAATCTCCTACGAGCAGTACTTC.

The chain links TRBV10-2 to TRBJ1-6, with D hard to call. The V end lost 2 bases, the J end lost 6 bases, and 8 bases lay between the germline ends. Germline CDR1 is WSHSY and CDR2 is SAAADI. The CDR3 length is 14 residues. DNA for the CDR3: TGCGCCAGCAGTGAGATAGCCCGTAATTCACCCCTCCACTTT. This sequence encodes CASSEIARNSPLHF.

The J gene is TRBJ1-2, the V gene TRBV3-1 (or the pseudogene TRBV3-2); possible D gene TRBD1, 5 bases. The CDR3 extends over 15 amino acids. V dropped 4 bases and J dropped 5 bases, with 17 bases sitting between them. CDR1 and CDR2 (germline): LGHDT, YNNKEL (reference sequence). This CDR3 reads CASSPSSRVGYGYTF. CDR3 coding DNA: TGTGCCAGCAGCCCGTCCTCCAGGGTCGGGTATGGCTACACCTTC.

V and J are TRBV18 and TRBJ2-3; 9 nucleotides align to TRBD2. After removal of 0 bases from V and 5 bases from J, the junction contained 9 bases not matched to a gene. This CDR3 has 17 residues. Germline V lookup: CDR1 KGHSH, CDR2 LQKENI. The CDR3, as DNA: TGTGCCAGCTCACCACCGGTTGGCGGGGGGGCGGTAGATACGCAGTATTTT. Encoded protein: CASSPPVGGGAVDTQYF.

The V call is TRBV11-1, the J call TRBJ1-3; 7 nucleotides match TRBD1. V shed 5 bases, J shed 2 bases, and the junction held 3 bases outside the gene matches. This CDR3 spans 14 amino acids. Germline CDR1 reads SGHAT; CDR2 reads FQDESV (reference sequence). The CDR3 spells CASSAGTAGNTIYF. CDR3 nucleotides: TGTGCCAGCAGCGCAGGGACAGCTGGAAACACCATATATTTT.

DNA of the CDR3: TGCGCCAGCAGCCGAGGGACTAGGCCAACGAACACCGGGGAGCTGTTTTTT. Protein: CASSRGTRPTNTGELFF. This sequence joins TRBV5-1 and TRBJ2-2; 8 bases agree with TRBD2. The ends lost 4 bases at V and 0 bases at J; junction bases unmatched: 8. The V gene's germline CDR1 is SGHRS and CDR2 YFSETQ. This CDR3 is built from 17 residues.

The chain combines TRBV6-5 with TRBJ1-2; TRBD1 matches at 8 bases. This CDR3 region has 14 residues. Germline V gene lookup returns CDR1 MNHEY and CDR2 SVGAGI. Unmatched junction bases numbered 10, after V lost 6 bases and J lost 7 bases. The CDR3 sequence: CASRTPQGGVGYTF. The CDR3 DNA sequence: TGTGCCAGCAGAACTCCACAGGGGGGCGTTGGCTACACCTTC.

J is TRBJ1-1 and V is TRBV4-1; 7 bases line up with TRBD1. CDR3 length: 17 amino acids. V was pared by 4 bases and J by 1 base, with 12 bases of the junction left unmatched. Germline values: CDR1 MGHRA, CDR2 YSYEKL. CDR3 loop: CASSPLVHRGGNTEAFF. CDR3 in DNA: TGCGCCAGCAGCCCCCTCGTCCACAGGGGAGGGAACACTGAAGCTTTCTTT.

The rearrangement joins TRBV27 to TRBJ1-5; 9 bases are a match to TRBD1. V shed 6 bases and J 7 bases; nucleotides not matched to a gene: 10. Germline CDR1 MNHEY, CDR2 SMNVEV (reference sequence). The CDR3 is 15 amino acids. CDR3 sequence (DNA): TGTGCCAGCAGGAGGACGGGACAGGGTAGCCAGCCCCAGCATTTT. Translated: CASRRTGQGSQPQHF.

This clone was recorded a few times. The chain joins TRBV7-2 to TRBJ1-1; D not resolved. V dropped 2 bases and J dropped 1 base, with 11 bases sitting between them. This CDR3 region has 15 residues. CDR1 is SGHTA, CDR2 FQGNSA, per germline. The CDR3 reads CASSLIRTPNTEAFF. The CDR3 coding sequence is TGTGCCAGCAGCTTAATAAGGACTCCGAACACTGAAGCTTTCTTT.

CDR3: CASRGQIYEQYF. CDR3 DNA: TGTGCCAGCAGAGGACAGATCTACGAGCAGTACTTC. The rearrangement links TRBV6-5 to TRBJ2-7; the D gene is possibly TRBD1 (6 bases). The CDR3 has 12 amino acids. V was trimmed by 6 bases and J by 3 bases, leaving 9 bases between them. CDR1 is MNHEY and CDR2 is SVGAGI in the germline V gene.

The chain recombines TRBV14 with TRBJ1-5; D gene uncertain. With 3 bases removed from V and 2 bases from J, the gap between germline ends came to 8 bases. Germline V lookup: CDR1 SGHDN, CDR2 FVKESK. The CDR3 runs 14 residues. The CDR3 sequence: CASSQVRGNQPQHF. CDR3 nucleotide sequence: TGTGCCAGCAGCCAGGTACGGGGCAATCAGCCCCAGCATTTT.

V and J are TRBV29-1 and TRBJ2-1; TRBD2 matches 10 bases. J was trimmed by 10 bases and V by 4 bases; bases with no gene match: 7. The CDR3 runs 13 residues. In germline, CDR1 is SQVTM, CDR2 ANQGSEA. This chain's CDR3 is CSVGSGGAREQFF. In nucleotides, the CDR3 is TGCAGCGTTGGCAGCGGGGGGGCCCGAGAGCAGTTCTTC.

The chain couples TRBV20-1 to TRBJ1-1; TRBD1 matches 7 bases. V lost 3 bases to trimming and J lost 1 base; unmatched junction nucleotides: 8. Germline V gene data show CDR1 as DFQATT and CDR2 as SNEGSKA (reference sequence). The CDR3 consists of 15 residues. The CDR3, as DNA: TGCAGTGCTAGTGATGTAGGGACAGAGAACACTGAAGCTTTCTTT. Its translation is CSASDVGTENTEAFF.

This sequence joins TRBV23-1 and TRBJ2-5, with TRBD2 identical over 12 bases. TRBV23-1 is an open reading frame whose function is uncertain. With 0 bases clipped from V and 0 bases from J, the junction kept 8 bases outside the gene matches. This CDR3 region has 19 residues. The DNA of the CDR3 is TGCGCCAGCAGTCAATCGCGGCTAGCGGGGGGGATCCACCAAGAGACCCAGTACTTC. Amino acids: CASSQSRLAGGIHQETQYF.

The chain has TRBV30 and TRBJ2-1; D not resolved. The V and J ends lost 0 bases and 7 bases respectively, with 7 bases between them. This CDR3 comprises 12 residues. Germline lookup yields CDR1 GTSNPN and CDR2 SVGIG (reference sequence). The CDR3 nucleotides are TGTGCCTGGAGTGTATACGGGAATGAGCAGTTCTTC. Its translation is CAWSVYGNEQFF.

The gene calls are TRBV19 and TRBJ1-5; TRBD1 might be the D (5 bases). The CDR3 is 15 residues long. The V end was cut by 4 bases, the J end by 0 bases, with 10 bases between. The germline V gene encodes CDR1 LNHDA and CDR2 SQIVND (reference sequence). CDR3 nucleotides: TGTGCCAGTAGTACTGGACAAATTAGCAATCAGCCCCAGCATTTT. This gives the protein CASSTGQISNQPQHF.

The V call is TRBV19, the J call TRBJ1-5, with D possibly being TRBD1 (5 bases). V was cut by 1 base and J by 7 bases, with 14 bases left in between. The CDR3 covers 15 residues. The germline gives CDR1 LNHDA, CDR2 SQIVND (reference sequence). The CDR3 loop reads CASSIAGGVGQPQHF. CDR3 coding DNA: TGTGCCAGTAGTATAGCTGGGGGGGTCGGGCAGCCCCAGCATTTT.

The CDR3 reads CASSAGGPPVSYNSPLHF. The DNA for the CDR3 is TGTGCCAGCTCCGCCGGGGGACCGCCGGTCTCCTATAATTCACCCCTCCACTTT. V is TRBV18 and J is TRBJ1-6; the D gene is possibly TRBD1 (5 bases). The germline V gene encodes CDR1 KGHSH and CDR2 LQKENI. The CDR3 totals 18 residues. Trimming cost V 6 bases and J 0 bases, with 18 bases left between them.

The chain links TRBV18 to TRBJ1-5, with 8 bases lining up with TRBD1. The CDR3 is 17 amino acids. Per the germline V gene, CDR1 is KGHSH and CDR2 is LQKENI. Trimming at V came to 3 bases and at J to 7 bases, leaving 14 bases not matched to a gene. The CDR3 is CASSPPSRQGATQPQHF. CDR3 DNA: TGTGCCAGCTCACCTCCATCGCGTCAGGGGGCTACGCAGCCCCAGCATTTT.

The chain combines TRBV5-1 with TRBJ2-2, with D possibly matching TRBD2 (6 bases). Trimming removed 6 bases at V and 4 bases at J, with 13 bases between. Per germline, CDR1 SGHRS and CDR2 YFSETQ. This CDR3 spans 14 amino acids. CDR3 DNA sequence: TGCGCCAGCAATAGGAGGGCCGGCACCGGGGAGCTGTTTTTT. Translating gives CASNRRAGTGELFF.

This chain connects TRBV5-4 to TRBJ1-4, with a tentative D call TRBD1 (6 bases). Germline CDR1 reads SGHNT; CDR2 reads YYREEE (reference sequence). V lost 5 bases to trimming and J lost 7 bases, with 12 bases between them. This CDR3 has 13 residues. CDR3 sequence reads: CASSSGVVEKLFF. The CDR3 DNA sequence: TGTGCCAGCAGTTCAGGGGTGGTTGAAAAACTGTTTTTT. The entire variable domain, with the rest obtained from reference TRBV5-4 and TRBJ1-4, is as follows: ETGVTQSPTHLIKTRGQQVTLRCSSQSGHNTVSWYQQALGQGPQFIFQYYREEENGRGNFPPRFSGLQFPNYSSELNVNALELDDSALYLCASSSGVVEKLFFGSGTQLSVL.

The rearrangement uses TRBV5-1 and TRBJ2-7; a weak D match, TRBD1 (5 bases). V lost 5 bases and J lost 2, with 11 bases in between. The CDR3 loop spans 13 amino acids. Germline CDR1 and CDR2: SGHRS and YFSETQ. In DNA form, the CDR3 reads TGCGCCAGCAGAGATGACAGACCCTACGAGCAGTACTTC. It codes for CASRDDRPYEQYF.

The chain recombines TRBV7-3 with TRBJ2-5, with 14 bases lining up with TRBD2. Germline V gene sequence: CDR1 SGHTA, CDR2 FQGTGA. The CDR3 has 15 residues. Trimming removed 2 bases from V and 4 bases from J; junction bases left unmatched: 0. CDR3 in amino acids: CASSLGLAGGETQYF. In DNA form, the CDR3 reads TGTGCCAGCAGCTTAGGACTAGCGGGGGGAGAGACCCAGTACTTC.

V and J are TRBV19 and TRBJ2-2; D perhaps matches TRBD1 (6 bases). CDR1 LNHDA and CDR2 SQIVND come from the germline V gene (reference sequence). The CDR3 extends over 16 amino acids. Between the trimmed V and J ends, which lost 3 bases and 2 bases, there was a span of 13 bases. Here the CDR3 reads CASSIVTGRNTGELFF. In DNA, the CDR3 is TGTGCCAGTAGTATTGTGACAGGTCGAAACACCGGGGAGCTGTTTTTT. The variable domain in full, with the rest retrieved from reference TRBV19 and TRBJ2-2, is DGGITQSPKYLFRKEGQNVTLSCEQNLNHDAMYWYRQDPGQGLRLIYYSQIVNDFQKGDIAEGYSVSREKKESFPLTVTSAQKNPTAFYLCASSIVTGRNTGELFFGEGSRLTVL.